Reported below is one T cell receptor (beta chain). The target antigen is unknown. Vbeta (60) and Jbeta (13) primers were used in the PCR. Original analysis: Roughly 73 million unique TCR beta chains, roughly 11 million of them shared, were counted by a later analysis. Sequenced by immunoSEQ multiplex PCR; TCRdb stores in-frame clones only, minus some. Clonal size and the V and J genes are those of that table, whereas D and trimming came from the DNA. The profile shows just under 70,000 clones, over 75% of them singletons. This record comes from a study of cytomegalovirus exposure and HLA in healthy donors. Each donor was nominally healthy when sampled (though unrecorded immune exposures were likely). CDR3 length: 14 residues. V shed 9 bases and J shed 0 bases, with 15 bases lying between them. The germline gives CDR1 LNHDA, CDR2 SQIVND (reference sequence). Study findings and constraints: V- and J-gene trimming of TCR beta was linked (in a later analysis) to a missense DCLRE1C variant. A previous analysis found most TCR beta V segments productive roughly 90% or roughly 30% of the time.

The specimen was PBMCs. This chain links TRBV19 with TRBJ2-7; TRBD1 might be the D (6 bases). This receptor was obtained from a human donor in good health. The CDR3 is CASHSTGSSYEQYF. The CDR3 region has the DNA TGTGCCAGCCATAGTACAGGGAGCTCCTACGAGCAGTACTTC.